This TCR beta chain was found in a study of naive and memory T cell subsets. The beta constant-region primer was an equimolar mix of two oligonucleotides covering TRBC1 and TRBC2. Ligated cDNA was amplified by four rounds of PCR with nested alpha and beta constant-region primers and SP2. TCRdb analysed the UMI-ligation and nested PCR reads with MiXCR anew, one entry per CDR3 protein. The repertoire holds 84,000 or so distinct CDR3 sequences, with roughly 7% as singletons. This clonotype was found many times. The antigen is unknown. In germline, CDR1 is MNHEY, CDR2 SVGEGT. There are 11 residues in the CDR3. V lost 4 bases and J lost 10, with 10 bases in between. The study, taken as a whole, reports: TCR counts from RNA may reflect activation-linked expression changes.

J is TRBJ1-1 and V is TRBV6-2 or TRBV6-3, with a tentative D call TRBD1 (5 bases). The sequence came from a human donor in good health. Sequencing input: central memory CD4+ T cells from blood. The CDR3 loop is CASSSQGPAFF. CDR3 bases: TGTGCCAGCAGTTCGCAGGGTCCAGCTTTCTTT.